Reported below is one T cell receptor (beta chain). Its recognized antigen is unknown. Nothing much larger sits one base from this clone, and base qualities are not available. Library prep was done by the immunoSEQ multiplex PCR assay. In TCRdb, the immuneACCESS table is reduced to in-frame sequences with V and J assigned. These tables do not hold every clone; where another copy was compared, an unresolved V gene accounts for under half, and the others remain unexplained. The sample table contains approximately 35,000 clones; only one count was recorded for around three quarters of them. The ten biggest clones cover around 4% of the sample. This record comes from a study of chemoradiotherapy in HPV16-positive cancers (dated by TCRdb to the early 2020s). About the study as a whole: Using functional T-cell assays on cells from a couple of HPV16-positive patients, the researchers defined candidate HPV-specific T-cell clones and common TCR motifs. The study asked whether T-cell immunity against the HPV oncoproteins E6 and E7 changes during chemoradiotherapy and whether it affects survival. Next, the candidate HPV-specific TCRs and motifs were followed in TCR repertoires from around 91 patients with HPV-related cancers. Broad study findings and their caveats: Expansion of candidate HPV-specific clones and E7-related TCR motifs was observed in the tumor microenvironment during treatment, whereas no such expansion was observed for non-HPV-specific T cells. The survival association was reported for HPV16-positive patients, and the functional definition of HPV-specific T cells was derived from only two HPV16-positive patients. Among HPV16-positive patients, expansion of HPV-responsive T cells during chemoradiotherapy was associated with better recurrence-free survival.

Repertoires were sampled repeatedly over the course of chemoradiotherapy, so clonal expansion could be followed in the tumor microenvironment. CDR3 length: 15 amino acids, cysteine to phenylalanine. Only CDR3 DNA is held: 45 bases, read in frame from base 1. Trimming takes 0 bases from V and 5 bases from J, and the germline ends sit 12 bases apart. Via the germline V gene (reference sequence), CDR1 is SGHNT and CDR2 YYREEE. Recombination connected TRBV5-4 to TRBJ2-1, with the D call perhaps TRBD1 or TRBD2, each one matching 6 bases. The receptor was derived from a human donor with HPV-associated anogenital cancer. The input for sequencing was blood, taken from a patient who underwent chemoradiotherapy. The CDR3 corresponds to CASSLAGAVHNEQFF. The sequenced DNA: TGTGCCAGCAGCTTGGCGGGGGCCGTCCACAATGAGCAGTTCTTC.